Sequencing of this TCR beta chain was carried out in a study of PD-1 blockade in classical Hodgkin lymphoma. Brentuximab vedotin exposure varied, and every patient relapsed after autologous stem cell transplantation. Best responses were complete response, partial response or progressive disease. Germline CDR1 reads SGDLS; CDR2 reads YYNGEE. Trimming took 0 bases from V and 7 from J, leaving 14 bases between them. The length of the CDR3 is 14 residues. TCRdb keeps only in-frame clones here, not all; method: immunoSEQ multiplex PCR. The table lists about 46,000 clones, around 70% of them singletons. The TCR was taken from a human donor with classical Hodgkin lymphoma. Sequencing used peripheral blood mononuclear cells (PBMCs), obtained at baseline. V gene TRBV9 combines with J gene TRBJ2-7; possible D gene TRBD2, 5 bases. CDR3 residues: CASSVGETPSEQYF. Here the CDR3 DNA reads TGTGCCAGCAGCGTAGGGGAGACTCCCTCGGAGCAGTACTTC.